Sequencing of this T cell receptor beta chain was carried out in a study of T cell clonality in common variable immunodeficiency. This clone appeared many times. Its antigen remains unidentified. The read ends 3 residues before the CDR3 terminus; that terminus is restored from the germline J gene. Findings and caveats of the study: Reportedly, TCR beta sequences from common variable immunodeficiency showed fewer deletions and N-nucleotide insertions. TCRbeta clonality was increased in CVID versus healthy controls. T cell subpopulation sequencing would be needed to explain CVID clonality.

Only in-frame clones appear in the TCRdb table, and some are missing; sequencing was by immunoSEQ multiplex PCR. The sample includes about 34,000 clones, none of them occurring once. The CDR3 covers 15 residues. Trimming cost V 0 bases and J 4 bases; bases outside gene matches: 3. Germline assignment: CDR1 SGHRS and CDR2 YFSETQ. Blood samples were heparinized, about 4.5 to 9 ml per donor. This sequence joins TRBV5-1 and TRBJ1-1, with TRBD1 matching over 10 bases. This TCR came from a person aged 18-70 years in good health. The specimen sequenced was peripheral blood mononuclear cells. The DNA read from the CDR3 is TGCGCCAGCAGCTTGGCTAGGACAGGGGGCACTGAA. Translation: CASSLARTGGTE. The CDR3, in full, reads CASSLARTGGTEAFF.